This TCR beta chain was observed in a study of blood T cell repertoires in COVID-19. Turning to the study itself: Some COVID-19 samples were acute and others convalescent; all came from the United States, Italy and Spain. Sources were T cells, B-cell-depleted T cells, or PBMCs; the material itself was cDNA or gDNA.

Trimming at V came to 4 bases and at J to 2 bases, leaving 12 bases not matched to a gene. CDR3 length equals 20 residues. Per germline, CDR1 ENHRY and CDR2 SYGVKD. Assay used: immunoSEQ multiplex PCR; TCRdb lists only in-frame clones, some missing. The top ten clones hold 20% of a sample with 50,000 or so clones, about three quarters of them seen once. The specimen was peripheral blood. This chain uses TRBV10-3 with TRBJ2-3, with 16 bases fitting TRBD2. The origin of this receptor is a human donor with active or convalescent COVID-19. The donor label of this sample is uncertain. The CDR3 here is CAISGGGEGLAGGFTDTQYF. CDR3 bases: TGTGCCATCAGTGGAGGGGGAGAGGGACTAGCGGGAGGGTTCACAGATACGCAGTATTTT.